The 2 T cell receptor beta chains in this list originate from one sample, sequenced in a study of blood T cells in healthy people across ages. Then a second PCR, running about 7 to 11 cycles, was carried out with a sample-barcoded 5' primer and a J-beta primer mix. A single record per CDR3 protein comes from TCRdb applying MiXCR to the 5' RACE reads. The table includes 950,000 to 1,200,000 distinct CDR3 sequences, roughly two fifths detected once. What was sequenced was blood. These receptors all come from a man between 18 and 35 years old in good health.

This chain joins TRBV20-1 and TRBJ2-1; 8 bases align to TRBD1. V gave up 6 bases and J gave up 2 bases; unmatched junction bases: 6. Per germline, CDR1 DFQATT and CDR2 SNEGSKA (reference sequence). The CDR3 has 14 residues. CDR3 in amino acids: CSAPGTGPYNEQFF. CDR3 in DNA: TGCAGTGCCCCCGGGACAGGTCCCTACAATGAGCAGTTCTTC.

The CDR3: CASSLNTPDRYEQYF. The CDR3 nucleotides read TGTGCCAGCAGCCTAAACACTCCTGACAGGTACGAGCAGTACTTC. The V call is TRBV7-2, the J call TRBJ2-7; D might be TRBD1 (6 bases). The CDR3 length is 15 residues. The germline gives CDR1 SGHTA, CDR2 FQGNSA. V lost 5 bases to trimming and J lost 4 bases, with 18 bases between them.